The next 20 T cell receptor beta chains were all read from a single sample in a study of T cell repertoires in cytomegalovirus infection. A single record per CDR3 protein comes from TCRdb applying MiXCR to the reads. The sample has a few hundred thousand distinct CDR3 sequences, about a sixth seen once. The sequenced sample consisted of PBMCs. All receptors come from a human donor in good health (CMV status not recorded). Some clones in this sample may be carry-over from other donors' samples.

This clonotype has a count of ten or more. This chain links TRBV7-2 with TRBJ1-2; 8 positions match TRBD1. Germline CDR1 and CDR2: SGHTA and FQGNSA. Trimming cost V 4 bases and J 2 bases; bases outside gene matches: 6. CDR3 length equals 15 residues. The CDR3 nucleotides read TGTGCCAGCAGCTCCGGACAGGGAGTCAACTATGGCTACACCTTC. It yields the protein CASSSGQGVNYGYTF.

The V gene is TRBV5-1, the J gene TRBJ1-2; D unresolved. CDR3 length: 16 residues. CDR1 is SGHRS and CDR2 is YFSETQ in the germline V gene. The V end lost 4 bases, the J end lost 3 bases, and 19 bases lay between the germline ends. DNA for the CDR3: TGCGCCAGCAGCCTAAGGTGGGGTTCCGAGGACTATGGCTACACCTTC. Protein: CASSLRWGSEDYGYTF.

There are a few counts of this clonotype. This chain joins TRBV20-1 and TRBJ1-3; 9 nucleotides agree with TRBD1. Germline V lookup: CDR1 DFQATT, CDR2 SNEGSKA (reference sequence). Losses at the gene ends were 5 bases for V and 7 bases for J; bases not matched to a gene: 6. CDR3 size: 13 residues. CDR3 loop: CSASQGATNTIYF. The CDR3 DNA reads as TGCAGTGCTTCACAGGGGGCGACGAACACCATATATTTT.

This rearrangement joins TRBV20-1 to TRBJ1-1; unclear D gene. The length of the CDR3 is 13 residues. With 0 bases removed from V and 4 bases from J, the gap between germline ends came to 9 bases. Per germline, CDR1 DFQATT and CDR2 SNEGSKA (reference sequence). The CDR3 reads CSARDLGSTEAFF. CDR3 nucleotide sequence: TGCAGTGCTAGAGATTTGGGATCCACTGAAGCTTTCTTT.

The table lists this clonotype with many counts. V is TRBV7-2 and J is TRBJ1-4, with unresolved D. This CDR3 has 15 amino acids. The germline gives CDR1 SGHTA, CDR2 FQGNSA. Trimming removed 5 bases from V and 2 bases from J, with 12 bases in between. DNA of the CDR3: TGTGCCAGCAGCCCTCCGGGTTTTACTAATGAAAAACTGTTTTTT. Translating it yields CASSPPGFTNEKLFF.

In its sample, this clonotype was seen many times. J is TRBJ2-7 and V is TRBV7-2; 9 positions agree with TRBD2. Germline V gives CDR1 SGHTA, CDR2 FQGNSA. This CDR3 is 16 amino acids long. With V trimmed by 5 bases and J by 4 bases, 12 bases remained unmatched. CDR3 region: CASSPYASGTSYEQYF. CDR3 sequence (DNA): TGTGCCAGCAGCCCCTATGCTAGCGGGACATCTTACGAGCAGTACTTC. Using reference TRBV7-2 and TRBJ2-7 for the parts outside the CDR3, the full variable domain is GAGVSQSPSNKVTEKGKDVELRCDPISGHTALYWYRQSLGQGLEFLIYFQGNSAPDKSGLPSDRFSAERTGGSVSTLTIQRTQQEDSAVYLCASSPYASGTSYEQYFGPGTRLTVT.

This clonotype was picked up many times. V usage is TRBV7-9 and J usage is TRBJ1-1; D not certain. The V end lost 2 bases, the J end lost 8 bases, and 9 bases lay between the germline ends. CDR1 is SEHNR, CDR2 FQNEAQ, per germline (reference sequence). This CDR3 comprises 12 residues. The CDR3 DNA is TGTGCCAGCAGCTTATCGAAACGCGAAGCTTTCTTT. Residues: CASSLSKREAFF.

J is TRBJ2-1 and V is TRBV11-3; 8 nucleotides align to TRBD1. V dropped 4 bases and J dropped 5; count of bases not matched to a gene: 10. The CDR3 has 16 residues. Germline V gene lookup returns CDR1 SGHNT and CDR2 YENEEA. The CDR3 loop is CASSSPRTGRNNEQFF. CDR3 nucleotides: TGTGCCAGCAGCTCTCCAAGGACAGGGCGGAACAATGAGCAGTTCTTC.

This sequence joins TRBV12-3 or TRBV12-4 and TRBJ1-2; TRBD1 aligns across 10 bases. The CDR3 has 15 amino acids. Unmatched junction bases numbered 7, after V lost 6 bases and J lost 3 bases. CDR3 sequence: CASRNSGQGDYGYTF. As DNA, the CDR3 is TGTGCCAGCAGAAACTCTGGACAGGGGGACTATGGCTACACCTTC.

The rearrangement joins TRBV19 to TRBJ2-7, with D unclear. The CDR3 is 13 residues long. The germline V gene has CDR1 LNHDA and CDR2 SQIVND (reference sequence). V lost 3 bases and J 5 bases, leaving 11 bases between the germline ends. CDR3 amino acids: CASSIKILNEQYF. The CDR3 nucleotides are TGTGCCAGTAGTATTAAGATCCTCAACGAGCAGTACTTC. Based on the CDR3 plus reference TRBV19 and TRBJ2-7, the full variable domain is DGGITQSPKYLFRKEGQNVTLSCEQNLNHDAMYWYRQDPGQGLRLIYYSQIVNDFQKGDIAEGYSVSREKKESFPLTVTSAQKNPTAFYLCASSIKILNEQYFGPGTRLTVT.

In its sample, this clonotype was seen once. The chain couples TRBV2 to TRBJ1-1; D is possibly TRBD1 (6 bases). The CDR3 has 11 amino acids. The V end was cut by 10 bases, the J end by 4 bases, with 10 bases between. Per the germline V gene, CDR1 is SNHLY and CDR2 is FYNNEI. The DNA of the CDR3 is TGTGCCAACAGGGTCCGCACTGAAGCTTTCTTT. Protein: CANRVRTEAFF.

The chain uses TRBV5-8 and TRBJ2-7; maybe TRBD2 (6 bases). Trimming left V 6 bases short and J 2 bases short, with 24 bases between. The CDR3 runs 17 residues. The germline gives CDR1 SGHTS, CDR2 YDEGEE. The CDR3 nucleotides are TGTGCCAGCACCCCCCAGGGAGGCCTCTGGTCCCCCTACGAGCAGTACTTC. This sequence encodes CASTPQGGLWSPYEQYF.

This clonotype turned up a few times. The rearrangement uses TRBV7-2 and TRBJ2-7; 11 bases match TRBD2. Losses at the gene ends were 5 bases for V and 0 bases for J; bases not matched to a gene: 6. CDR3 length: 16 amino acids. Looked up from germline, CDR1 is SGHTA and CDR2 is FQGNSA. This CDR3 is CASSAGLAAFSYEQYF. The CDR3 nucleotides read TGTGCCAGCAGCGCGGGACTAGCGGCATTCTCCTACGAGCAGTACTTC. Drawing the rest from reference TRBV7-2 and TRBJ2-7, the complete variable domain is GAGVSQSPSNKVTEKGKDVELRCDPISGHTALYWYRQSLGQGLEFLIYFQGNSAPDKSGLPSDRFSAERTGGSVSTLTIQRTQQEDSAVYLCASSAGLAAFSYEQYFGPGTRLTVT.

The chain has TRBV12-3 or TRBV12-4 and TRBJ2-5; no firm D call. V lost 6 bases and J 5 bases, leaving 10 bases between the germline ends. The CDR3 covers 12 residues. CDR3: CASSHSQETQYF. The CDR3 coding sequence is TGTGCCAGCAGCCACTCCCAGGAGACCCAGTACTTC.

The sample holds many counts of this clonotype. The CDR3 bases are TGTGCCAGCAGCTTAAGAGGGACAGTGTCGCCCCTCCACTTT. This gives the protein CASSLRGTVSPLHF. The V and J genes are TRBV7-8 and TRBJ1-6; 7 bases match TRBD1. The CDR3 runs 14 residues. V lost 2 bases and J lost 13; bases outside the gene matches: 8. The germline CDR1 and CDR2 sequences are SGHVS and FQNEAQ.

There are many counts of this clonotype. The CDR3 DNA reads TGTGCCAGCAGTTTCCGAGAGAGAATGTCTGGGTACACCTTC. Translating it yields CASSFRERMSGYTF. The rearrangement joins TRBV28 to TRBJ1-2; D gene uncertain. Germline values: CDR1 MDHEN, CDR2 SYDVKM. V gave up 3 bases and J gave up 11 bases, with 19 bases separating them. The CDR3 contains 14 residues.

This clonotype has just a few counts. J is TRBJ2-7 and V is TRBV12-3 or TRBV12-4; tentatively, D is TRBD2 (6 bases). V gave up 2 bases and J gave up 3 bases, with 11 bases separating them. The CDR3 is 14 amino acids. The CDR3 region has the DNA TGTGCCAGCAGTTTAATGGAGGGTTACTACGAGCAGTACTTC. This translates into CASSLMEGYYEQYF.

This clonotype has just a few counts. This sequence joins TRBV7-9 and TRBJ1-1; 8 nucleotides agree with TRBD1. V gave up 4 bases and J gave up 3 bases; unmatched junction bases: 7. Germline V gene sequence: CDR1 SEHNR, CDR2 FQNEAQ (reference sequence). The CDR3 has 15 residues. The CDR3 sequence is CASSSLTGADTEAFF. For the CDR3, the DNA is TGTGCCAGCAGCTCTTTGACAGGGGCGGACACTGAAGCTTTCTTT.

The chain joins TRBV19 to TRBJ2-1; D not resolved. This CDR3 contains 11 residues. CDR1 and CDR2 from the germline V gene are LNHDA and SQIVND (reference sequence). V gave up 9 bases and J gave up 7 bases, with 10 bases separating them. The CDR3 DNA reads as TGTGCCAGCCAGAGTGGGAATGAGCAGTTCTTC. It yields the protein CASQSGNEQFF.

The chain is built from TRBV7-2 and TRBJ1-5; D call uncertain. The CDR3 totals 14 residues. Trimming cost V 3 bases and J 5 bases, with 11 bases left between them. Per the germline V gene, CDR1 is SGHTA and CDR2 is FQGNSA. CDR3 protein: CASSFFSSDQPQHF. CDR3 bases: TGTGCCAGCAGCTTTTTCTCCAGCGATCAGCCCCAGCATTTT.